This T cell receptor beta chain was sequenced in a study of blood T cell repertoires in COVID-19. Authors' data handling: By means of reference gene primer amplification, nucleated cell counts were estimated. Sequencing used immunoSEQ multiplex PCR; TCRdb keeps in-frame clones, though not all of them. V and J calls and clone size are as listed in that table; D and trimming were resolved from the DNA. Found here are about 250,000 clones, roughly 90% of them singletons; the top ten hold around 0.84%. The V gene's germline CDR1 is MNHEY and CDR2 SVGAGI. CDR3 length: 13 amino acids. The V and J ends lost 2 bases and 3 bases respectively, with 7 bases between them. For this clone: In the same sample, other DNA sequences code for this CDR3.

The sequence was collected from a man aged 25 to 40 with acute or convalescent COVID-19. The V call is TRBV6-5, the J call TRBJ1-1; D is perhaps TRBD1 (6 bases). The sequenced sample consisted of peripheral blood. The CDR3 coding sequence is TGTGCCAGCAGTTACGAGGGGGACACTGAAGCTTTCTTT. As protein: CASSYEGDTEAFF.